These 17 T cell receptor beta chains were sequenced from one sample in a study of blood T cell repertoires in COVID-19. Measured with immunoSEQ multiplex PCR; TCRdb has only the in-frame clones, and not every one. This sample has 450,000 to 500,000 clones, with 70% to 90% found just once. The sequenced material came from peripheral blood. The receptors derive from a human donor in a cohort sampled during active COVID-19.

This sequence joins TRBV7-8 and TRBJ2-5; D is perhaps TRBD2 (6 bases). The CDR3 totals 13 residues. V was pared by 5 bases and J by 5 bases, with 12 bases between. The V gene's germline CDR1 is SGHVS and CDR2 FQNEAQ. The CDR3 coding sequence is TGTGCCAGCAGCCGCGGGGTAGCCGAGACCCAGTACTTC. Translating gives CASSRGVAETQYF.

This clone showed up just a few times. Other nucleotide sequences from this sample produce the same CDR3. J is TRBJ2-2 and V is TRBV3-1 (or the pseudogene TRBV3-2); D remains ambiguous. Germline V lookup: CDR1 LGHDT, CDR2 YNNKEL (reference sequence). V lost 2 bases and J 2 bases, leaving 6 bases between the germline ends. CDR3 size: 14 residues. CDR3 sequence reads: CASSQRVNTGELFF. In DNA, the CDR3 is TGTGCCAGCAGCCAACGAGTTAACACCGGGGAGCTGTTTTTT.

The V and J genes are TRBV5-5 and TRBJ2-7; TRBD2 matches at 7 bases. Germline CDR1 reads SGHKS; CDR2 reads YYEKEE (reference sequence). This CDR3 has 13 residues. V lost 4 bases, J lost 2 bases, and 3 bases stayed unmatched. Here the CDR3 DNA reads TGTGCCAGCAGCACGGGAGGTCCCTACGAGCAGTACTTC. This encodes CASSTGGPYEQYF.

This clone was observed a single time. Here the CDR3 DNA reads TGTGCCAGCAGCCCCGACAGAAATTCACCCCTCCACTTT. Translation: CASSPDRNSPLHF. The rearrangement uses TRBV7-3 and TRBJ1-6, with TRBD1 as a possible D gene (5 bases). The CDR3 has 13 residues. V was shortened by 5 bases and J by 7 bases, with 9 bases between the two germline ends. Germline-derived CDR1 and CDR2 are SGHTA and FQGTGA.

This chain's CDR3 is CASSLWASGRGIEQYF. The CDR3 DNA reads TGTGCCAGCAGTTTATGGGCCAGCGGGAGAGGGATCGAGCAGTACTTC. The chain has TRBV28 and TRBJ2-7, with 8 bases matching TRBD2. CDR1 and CDR2 (germline): MDHEN, SYDVKM. This CDR3 comprises 16 residues. Trimming at V came to 0 bases and at J to 6 bases, leaving 10 bases not matched to a gene. Variable domain in full (rest from reference TRBV28 and TRBJ2-7): DVKVTQSSRYLVKRTGEKVFLECVQDMDHENMFWYRQDPGLGLRLIYFSYDVKMKEKGDIPEGYSVSREKKERFSLILESASTNQTSMYLCASSLWASGRGIEQYFGPGTRLTVT.

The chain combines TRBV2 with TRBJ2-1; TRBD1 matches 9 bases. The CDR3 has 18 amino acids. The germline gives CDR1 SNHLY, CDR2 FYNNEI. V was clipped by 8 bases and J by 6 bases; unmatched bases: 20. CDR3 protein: CASQGDKRRGQGSNEQFF. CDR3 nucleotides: TGTGCCAGCCAGGGAGATAAACGACGGGGACAGGGAAGCAATGAGCAGTTCTTC. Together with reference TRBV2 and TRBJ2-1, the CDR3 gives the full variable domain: EPEVTQTPSHQVTQMGQEVILRCVPISNHLYFYWYRQILGQKVEFLVSFYNNEISEKSEIFDDQFSVERPDGSNFTLKIRSTKLEDSAMYFCASQGDKRRGQGSNEQFFGPGTRLTVL.

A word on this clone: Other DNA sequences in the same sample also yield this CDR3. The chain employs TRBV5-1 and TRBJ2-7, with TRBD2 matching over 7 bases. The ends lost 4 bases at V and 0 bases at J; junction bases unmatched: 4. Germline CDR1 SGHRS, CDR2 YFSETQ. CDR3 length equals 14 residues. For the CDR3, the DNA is TGCGCCAGCAGCCCGCCTAGCGGCTCCTACGAGCAGTACTTC. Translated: CASSPPSGSYEQYF.

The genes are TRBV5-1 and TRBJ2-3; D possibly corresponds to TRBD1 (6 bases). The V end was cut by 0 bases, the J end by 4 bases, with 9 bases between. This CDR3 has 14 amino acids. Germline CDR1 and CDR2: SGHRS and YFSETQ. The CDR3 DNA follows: TGCGCCAGCAGCTTGGAGGCAGGGGCAGATACGCAGTATTTT. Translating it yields CASSLEAGADTQYF.

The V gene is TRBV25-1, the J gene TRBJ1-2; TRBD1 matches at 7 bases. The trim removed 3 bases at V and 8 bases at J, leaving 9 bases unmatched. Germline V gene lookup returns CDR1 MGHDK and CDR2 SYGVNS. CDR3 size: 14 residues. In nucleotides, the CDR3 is TGTGCCAGCAGTGATGTGACAGGGCTCGACGGCTACACCTTC. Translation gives CASSDVTGLDGYTF.

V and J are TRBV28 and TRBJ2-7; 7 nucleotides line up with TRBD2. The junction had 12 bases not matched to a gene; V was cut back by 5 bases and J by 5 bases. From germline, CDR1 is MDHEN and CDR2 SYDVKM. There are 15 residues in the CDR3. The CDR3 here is CASSPSRGGPHEQYF. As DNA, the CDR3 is TGTGCCAGCAGTCCCTCTAGGGGAGGGCCTCACGAGCAGTACTTC.

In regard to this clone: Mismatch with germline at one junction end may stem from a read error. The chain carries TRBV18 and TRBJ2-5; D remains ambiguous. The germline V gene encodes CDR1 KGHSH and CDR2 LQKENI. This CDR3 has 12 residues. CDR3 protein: CASSPPRETQYF. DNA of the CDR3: TGTGCCAGCTCCCCACCGCGGGAGACCCAGTACTTC.

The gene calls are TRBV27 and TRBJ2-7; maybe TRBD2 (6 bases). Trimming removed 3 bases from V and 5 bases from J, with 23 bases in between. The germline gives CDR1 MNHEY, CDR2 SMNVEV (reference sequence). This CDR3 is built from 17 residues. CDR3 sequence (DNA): TGTGCCAGCAGTTTTCTGGGGCCCGCAGGAGGGATCCACGAGCAGTACTTC. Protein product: CASSFLGPAGGIHEQYF.

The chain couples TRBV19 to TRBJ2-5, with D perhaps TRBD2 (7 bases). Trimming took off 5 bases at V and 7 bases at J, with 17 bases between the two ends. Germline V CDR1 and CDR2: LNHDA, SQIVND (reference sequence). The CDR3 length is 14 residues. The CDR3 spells CASSPPGGPGTQYF. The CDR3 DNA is TGTGCCAGTAGTCCCCCCGGGGGGCCTGGGACCCAGTACTTC. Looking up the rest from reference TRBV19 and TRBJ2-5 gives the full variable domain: DGGITQSPKYLFRKEGQNVTLSCEQNLNHDAMYWYRQDPGQGLRLIYYSQIVNDFQKGDIAEGYSVSREKKESFPLTVTSAQKNPTAFYLCASSPPGGPGTQYFGPGTRLLVL.

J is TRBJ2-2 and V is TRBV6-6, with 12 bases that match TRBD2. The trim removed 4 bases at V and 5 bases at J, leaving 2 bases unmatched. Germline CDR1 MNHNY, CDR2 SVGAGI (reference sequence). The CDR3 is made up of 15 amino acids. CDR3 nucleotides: TGTGCCAGCAGTTTAGGGACTAGCGGGACCGGGGAGCTGTTTTTT. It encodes CASSLGTSGTGELFF.

The CDR3 spells CATSSGTNYNEQFF. The CDR3 DNA sequence: TGTGCCACCAGCAGCGGGACAAACTACAATGAGCAGTTCTTC. J is TRBJ2-1 and V is TRBV15; a weak D match, TRBD1 (6 bases). With 3 bases removed from V and 3 bases from J, the gap between germline ends came to 9 bases. Germline lookup yields CDR1 LNHNV and CDR2 YYDKDF (reference sequence). The CDR3 covers 14 residues. The whole variable domain, remainder taken from reference TRBV15 and TRBJ2-1, is DAMVIQNPRYQVTQFGKPVTLSCSQTLNHNVMYWYQQKSSQAPKLLFHYYDKDFNNEADTPDNFQSRRPNTSFCFLDIRSPGLGDTAMYLCATSSGTNYNEQFFGPGTRLTVL.

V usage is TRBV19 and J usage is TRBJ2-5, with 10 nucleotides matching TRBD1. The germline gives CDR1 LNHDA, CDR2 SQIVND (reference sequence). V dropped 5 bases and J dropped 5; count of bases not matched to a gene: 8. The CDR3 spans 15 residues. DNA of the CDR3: TGTGCCAGTAGTCCGCGGACAGGGGGACAGGAGACCCAGTACTTC. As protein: CASSPRTGGQETQYF. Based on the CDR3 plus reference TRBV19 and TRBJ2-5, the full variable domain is DGGITQSPKYLFRKEGQNVTLSCEQNLNHDAMYWYRQDPGQGLRLIYYSQIVNDFQKGDIAEGYSVSREKKESFPLTVTSAQKNPTAFYLCASSPRTGGQETQYFGPGTRLLVL.

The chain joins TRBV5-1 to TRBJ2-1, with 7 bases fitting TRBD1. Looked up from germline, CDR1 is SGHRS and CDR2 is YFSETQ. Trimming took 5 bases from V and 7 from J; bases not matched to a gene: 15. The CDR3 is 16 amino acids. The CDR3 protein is CASRQTGSRATNEQFF. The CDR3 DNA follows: TGCGCCAGCAGGCAGACAGGGTCCCGCGCGACTAATGAGCAGTTCTTC. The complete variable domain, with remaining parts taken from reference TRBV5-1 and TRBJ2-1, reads KAGVTQTPRYLIKTRGQQVTLSCSPISGHRSVSWYQQTPGQGLQFLFEYFSETQRNKGNFPGRFSGRQFSNSRSEMNVSTLELGDSALYLCASRQTGSRATNEQFFGPGTRLTVL.